Described below is a single T cell receptor (beta chain) sequence and its context. Its antigen is as yet unknown. The data originate from a study of vaccination effects on CD4 cells after COVID-19. Cultured cells yielded isolated CD4+ T cells after 10 days. Either the mRNA-1273 or the BNT162b2 vaccine was given to participants as two doses. Vaccine recipients, nucleocapsid antibody negative, had no prior SARS-CoV-2 infection. Germline CDR1 SGDLS, CDR2 YYNGEE. CDR3 length: 12 amino acids. V was trimmed by 1 base and J by 3 bases, leaving 3 bases between them. Some clones are missing from TCRdb's copy, which holds only in-frame ones; the method was immunoSEQ multiplex PCR. Found here are roughly 40,000 clones, about 62% of them singletons; the top ten hold 6.5% to 8.5%.

The origin of this receptor is a human donor who received a COVID-19 vaccine. The source material was CD4+ T cells from PBMCs cultured without peptide, sampled after COVID-19 vaccination. V usage is TRBV9 and J usage is TRBJ2-3; unclear D gene. CDR3 nucleotides: TGTGCCAGCAGCGTAACTACAGATACGCAGTATTTT. Its protein product is CASSVTTDTQYF.